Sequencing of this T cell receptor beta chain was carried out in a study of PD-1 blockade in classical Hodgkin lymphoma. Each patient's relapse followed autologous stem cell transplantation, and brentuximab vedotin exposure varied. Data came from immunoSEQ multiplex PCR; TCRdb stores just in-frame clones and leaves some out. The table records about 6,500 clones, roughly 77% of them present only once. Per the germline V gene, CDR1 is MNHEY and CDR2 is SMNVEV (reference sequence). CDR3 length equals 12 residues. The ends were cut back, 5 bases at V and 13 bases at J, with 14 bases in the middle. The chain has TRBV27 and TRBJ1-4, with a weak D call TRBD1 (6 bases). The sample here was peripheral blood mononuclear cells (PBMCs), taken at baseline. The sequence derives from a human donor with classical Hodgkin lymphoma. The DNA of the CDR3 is TGTGCCAGCAGTCTTCGAGGGGGGGGACTGTTTTTT. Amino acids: CASSLRGGGLFF. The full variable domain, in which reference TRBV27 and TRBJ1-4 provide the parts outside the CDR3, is EAQVTQNPRYLITVTGKKLTVTCSQNMNHEYMSWYRQDPGLGLRQIYYSMNVEVTDKGDVPEGYKVSRKEKRNFPLILESPSPNQTSLYFCASSLRGGGLFFGSGTQLSVL.